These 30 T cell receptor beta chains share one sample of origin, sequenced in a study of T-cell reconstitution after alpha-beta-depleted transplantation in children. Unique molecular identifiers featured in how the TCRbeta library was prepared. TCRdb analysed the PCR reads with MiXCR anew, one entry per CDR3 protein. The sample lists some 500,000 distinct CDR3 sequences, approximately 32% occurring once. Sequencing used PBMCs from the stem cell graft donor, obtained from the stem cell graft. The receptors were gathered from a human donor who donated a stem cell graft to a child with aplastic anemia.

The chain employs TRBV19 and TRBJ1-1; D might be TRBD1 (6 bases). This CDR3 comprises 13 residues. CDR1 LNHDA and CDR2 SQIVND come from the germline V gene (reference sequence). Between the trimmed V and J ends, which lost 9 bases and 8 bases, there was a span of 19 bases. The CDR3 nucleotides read TGTGCCAGCGGTAGCGTAGGGGGATACGAAGCTTTCTTT. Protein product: CASGSVGGYEAFF.

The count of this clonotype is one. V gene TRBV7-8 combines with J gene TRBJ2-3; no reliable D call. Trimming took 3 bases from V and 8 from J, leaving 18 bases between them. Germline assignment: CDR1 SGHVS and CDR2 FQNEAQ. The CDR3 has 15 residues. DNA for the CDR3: TGTGCCAGCAGCTTCCGGGCAGGACCTGGTGGTACGCAGTATTTT. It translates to CASSFRAGPGGTQYF.

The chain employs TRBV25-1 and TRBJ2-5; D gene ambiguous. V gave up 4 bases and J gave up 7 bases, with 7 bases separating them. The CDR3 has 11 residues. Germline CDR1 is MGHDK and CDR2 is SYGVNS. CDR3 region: CASSGEGTQYF. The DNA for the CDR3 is TGTGCCAGCAGTGGGGAAGGGACCCAGTACTTC.

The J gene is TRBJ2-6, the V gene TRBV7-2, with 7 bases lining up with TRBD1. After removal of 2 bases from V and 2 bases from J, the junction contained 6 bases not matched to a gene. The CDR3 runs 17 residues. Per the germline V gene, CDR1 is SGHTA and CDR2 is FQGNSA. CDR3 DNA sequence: TGTGCCAGCAGCTTAAGGCCCGACAGGGCTGGGGCCAACGTCCTGACTTTC. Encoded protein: CASSLRPDRAGANVLTF.

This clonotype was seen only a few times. The CDR3 sequence is CASSPVTGSVNTEAFF. CDR3 coding DNA: TGTGCCAGCAGTCCGGTAACAGGGTCGGTTAACACTGAAGCTTTCTTT. The chain uses TRBV6-1 and TRBJ1-1; D may be TRBD1 (6 bases). Trimming left V 5 bases short and J 2 bases short, with 18 bases between. Germline CDR1 MNHNS, CDR2 SASEGT. The length of the CDR3 is 16 residues.

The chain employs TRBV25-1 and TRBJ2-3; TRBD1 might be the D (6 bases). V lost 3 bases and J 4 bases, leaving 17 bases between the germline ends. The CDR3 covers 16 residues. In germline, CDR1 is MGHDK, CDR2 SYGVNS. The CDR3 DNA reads TGTGCCAGCAGTGACCAGGGCAGGGGCAGTGCAGATACGCAGTATTTT. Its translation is CASSDQGRGSADTQYF. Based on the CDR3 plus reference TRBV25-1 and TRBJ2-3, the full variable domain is EADIYQTPRYLVIGTGKKITLECSQTMGHDKMYWYQQDPGMELHLIHYSYGVNSTEKGDLSSESTVSRIRTEHFPLTLESARPSHTSQYLCASSDQGRGSADTQYFGPGTRLTVL.

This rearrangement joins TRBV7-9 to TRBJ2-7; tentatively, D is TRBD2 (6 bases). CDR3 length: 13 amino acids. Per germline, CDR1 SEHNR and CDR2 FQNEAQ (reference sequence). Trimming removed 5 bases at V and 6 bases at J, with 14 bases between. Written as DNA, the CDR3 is TGTGCCAGCAGCGCCCCGGGACTGACCGAGCAGTACGTC. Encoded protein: CASSAPGLTEQYV.

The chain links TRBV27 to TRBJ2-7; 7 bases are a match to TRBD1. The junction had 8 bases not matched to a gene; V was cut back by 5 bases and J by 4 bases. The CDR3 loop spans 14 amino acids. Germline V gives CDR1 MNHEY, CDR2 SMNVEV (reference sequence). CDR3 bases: TGTGCCAGCAGTCCCACAGGGGCCTTTTACGAGCAGTACTTC. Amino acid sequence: CASSPTGAFYEQYF.

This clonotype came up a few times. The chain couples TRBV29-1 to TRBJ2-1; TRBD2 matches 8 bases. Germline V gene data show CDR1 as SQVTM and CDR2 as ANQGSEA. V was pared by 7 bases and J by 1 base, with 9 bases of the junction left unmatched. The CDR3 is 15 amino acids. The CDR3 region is CSGEKRERSYNEQFF. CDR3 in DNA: TGCAGCGGTGAGAAGCGGGAGCGGTCCTACAATGAGCAGTTCTTC.

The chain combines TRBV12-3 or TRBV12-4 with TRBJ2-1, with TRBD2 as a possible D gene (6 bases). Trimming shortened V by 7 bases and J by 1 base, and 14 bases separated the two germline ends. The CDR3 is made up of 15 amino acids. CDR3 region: CASTWSGSSYNEQFF. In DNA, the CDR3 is TGTGCCAGCACCTGGTCCGGGAGTTCCTACAATGAGCAGTTCTTC.

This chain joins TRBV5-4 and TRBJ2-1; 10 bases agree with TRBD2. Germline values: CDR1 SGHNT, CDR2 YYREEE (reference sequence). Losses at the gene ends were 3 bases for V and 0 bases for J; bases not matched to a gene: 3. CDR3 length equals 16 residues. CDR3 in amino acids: CASSSAGGRSYNEQFF. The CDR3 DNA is TGTGCCAGCAGCTCAGCGGGAGGGCGCTCCTACAATGAGCAGTTCTTC.

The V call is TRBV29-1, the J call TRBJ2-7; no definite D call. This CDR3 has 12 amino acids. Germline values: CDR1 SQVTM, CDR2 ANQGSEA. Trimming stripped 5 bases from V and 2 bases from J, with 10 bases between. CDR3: CSVLSQAYEQYF. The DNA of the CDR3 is TGCAGCGTTCTAAGCCAGGCCTACGAGCAGTACTTC.

The CDR3: CASSETPTGGTGELFF. DNA of the CDR3: TGTGCCAGCAGCGAGACCCCTACAGGCGGCACCGGGGAGCTGTTTTTT. The chain carries TRBV5-4 and TRBJ2-2; tentatively, D is TRBD1 (5 bases). The CDR3 loop spans 16 amino acids. Deletions cut 4 bases from V and 4 bases from J, with 17 bases between. Germline V gene sequence: CDR1 SGHNT, CDR2 YYREEE (reference sequence).

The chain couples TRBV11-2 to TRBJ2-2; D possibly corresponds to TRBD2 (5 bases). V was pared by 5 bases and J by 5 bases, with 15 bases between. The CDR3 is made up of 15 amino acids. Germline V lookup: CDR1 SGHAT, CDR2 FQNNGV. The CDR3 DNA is TGTGCCAGCAGCACCGGGGTTTATGGAACCGGGGAGCTGTTTTTT. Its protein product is CASSTGVYGTGELFF.

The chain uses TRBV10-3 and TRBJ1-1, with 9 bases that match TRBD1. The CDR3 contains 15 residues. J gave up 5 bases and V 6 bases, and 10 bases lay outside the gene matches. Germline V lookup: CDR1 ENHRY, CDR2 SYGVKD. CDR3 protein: CAIRGSGTGRTEAFF. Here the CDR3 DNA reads TGTGCCATCAGGGGGTCCGGGACAGGGCGGACTGAAGCTTTCTTT.

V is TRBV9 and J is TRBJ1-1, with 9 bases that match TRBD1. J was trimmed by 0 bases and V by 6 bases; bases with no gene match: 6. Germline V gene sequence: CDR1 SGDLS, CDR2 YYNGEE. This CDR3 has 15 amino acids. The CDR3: CASTRGQGMNTEAFF. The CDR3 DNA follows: TGTGCCAGCACCCGCGGACAGGGGATGAACACTGAAGCTTTCTTT.

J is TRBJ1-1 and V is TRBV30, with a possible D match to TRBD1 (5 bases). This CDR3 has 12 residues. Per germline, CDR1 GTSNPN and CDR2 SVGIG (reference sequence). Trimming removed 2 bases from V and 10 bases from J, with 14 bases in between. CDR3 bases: TGTGCCTGGAGTAACTTGGGGCGGGGAGCTTTCTTT. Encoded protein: CAWSNLGRGAFF.

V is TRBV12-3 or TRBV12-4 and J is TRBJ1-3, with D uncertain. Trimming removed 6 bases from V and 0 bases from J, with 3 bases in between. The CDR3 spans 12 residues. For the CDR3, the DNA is TGTGCCAGCAGCCACTCTGGAAACACCATATATTTT. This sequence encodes CASSHSGNTIYF.

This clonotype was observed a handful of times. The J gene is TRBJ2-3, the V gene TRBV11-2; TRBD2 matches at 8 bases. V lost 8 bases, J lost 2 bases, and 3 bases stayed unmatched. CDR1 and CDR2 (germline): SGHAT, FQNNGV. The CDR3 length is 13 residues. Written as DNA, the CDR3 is TGTGCCAGCTCGGGAGGGTACACAGATACGCAGTATTTT. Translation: CASSGGYTDTQYF. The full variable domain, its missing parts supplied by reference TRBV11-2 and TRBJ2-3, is EAGVAQSPRYKIIEKRQSVAFWCNPISGHATLYWYQQILGQGPKLLIQFQNNGVVDDSQLPKDRFSAERLKGVDSTLKIQPAKLEDSAVYLCASSGGYTDTQYFGPGTRLTVL.

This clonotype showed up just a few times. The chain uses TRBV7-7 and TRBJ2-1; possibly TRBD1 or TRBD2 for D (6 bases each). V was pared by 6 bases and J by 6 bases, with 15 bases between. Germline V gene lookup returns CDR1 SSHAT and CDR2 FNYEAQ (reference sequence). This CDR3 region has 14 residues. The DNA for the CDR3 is TGTGCCAGCAGTCCTTTCGGAGGGGGCAATGAGCAGTTCTTC. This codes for CASSPFGGGNEQFF.

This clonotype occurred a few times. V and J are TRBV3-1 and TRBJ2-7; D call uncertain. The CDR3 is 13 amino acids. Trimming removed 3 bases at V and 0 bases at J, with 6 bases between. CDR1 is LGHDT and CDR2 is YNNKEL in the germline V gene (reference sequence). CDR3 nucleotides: TGTGCCAGCAGCCAGGATAGCTCCTACGAGCAGTACTTC. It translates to CASSQDSSYEQYF.

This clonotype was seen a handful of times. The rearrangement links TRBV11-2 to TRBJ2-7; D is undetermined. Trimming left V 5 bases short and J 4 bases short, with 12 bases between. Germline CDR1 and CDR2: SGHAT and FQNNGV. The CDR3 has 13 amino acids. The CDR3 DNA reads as TGTGCCAGCAGCGACACAGAAAATTACGAGCAGTACGTC. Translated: CASSDTENYEQYV.

As DNA, the CDR3 is TGTGCCAGCAGCTTGGATGGTACGGTACAAGAGACCCAGTACTTC. Translated, it gives CASSLDGTVQETQYF. V usage is TRBV5-8 and J usage is TRBJ2-5; D not resolved. From germline, CDR1 is SGHTS and CDR2 YDEGEE. V was pared by 0 bases and J by 2 bases, with 11 bases between. CDR3 size: 15 residues.

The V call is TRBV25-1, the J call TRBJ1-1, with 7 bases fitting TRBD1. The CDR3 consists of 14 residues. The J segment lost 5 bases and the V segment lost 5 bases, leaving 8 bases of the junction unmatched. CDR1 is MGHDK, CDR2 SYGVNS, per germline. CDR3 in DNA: TGTGCCAGCAGTCCGGACTACAGGGGAACTGAAGCTTTCTTT. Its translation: CASSPDYRGTEAFF.

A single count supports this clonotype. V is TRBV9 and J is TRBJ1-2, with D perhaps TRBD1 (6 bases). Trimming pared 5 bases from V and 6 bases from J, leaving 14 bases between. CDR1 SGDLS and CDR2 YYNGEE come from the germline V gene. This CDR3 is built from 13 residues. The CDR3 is CASSDRPSDGYTF. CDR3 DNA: TGTGCCAGCAGTGACAGGCCCTCCGATGGCTACACCTTC.

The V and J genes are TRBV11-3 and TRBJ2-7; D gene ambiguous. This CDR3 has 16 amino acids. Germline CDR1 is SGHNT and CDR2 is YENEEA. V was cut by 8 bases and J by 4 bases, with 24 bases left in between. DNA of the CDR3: TGTGCCAGCTTAGGCCTGGGCCTGAGAGTTCGGTACGAGCAGTACGTC. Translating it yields CASLGLGLRVRYEQYV.

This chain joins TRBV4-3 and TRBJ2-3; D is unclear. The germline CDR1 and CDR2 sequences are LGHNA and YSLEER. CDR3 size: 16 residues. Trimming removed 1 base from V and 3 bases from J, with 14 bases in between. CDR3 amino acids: CASSQAVTAGTDTQYF. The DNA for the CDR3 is TGCGCCAGCAGCCAAGCAGTCACAGCCGGGACAGATACGCAGTATTTT.

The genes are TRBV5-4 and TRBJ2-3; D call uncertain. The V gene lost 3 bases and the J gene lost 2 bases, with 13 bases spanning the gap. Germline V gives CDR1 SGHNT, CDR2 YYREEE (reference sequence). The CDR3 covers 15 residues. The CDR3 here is CASSSRTDYTDTQYF. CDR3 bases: TGTGCCAGCAGCTCAAGGACCGATTACACAGATACGCAGTATTTT.

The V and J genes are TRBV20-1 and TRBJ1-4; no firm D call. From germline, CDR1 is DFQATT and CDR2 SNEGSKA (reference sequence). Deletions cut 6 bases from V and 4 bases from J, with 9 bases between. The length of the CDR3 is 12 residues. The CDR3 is CSASQVNEKLFF. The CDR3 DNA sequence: TGCAGTGCGTCGCAGGTTAATGAAAAACTGTTTTTT.

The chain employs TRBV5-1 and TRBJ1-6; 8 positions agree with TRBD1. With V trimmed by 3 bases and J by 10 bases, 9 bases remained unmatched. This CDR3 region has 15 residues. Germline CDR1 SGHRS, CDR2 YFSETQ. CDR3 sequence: CASSSPDRVQSPLHF. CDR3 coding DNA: TGCGCCAGCAGCTCCCCGGACAGGGTACAGTCACCCCTCCACTTT.